This T cell receptor beta chain was captured in a study of identical twins. Study results and limitations: Memory repertoires lacked the insertion deficit that abundant cord blood beta clonotypes showed.

In its sample, this clonotype was seen a few times. Its specificity is not known. J gave up 4 bases and V 1 base, and 4 bases lay outside the gene matches. CDR3 size: 15 residues. Per the germline V gene, CDR1 is DFQATT and CDR2 is SNEGSKA (reference sequence). Each CDR3 protein gets one entry after TCRdb re-called the 5' RACE reads with MiXCR. The table shows roughly 480,000 distinct CDR3 sequences, with 20% to 30% occurring only once. These same data were also listed under a study on T cells expressing NK-cell markers. From that report: Whether expanded NKG2C+ T cell clones were HCMV specific stayed uncertain.

This TCR came from a woman between 18 and 30 years old in good health. The sequencing input was CD4+ T cells sorted from blood. This sequence joins TRBV20-1 and TRBJ2-1, with 10 bases fitting TRBD2. DNA for the CDR3: TGCAGTGCTAGAGGGGTAGCGGGGGGTTACAATGAGCAGTTCTTC. This sequence encodes CSARGVAGGYNEQFF.